Below, one T cell receptor beta chain is given with its context. This clone has just a few counts. Its antigen is currently not known. Qualities for individual bases were not recorded, and no much larger clone is one base off. The germline V gene (reference sequence) provides CDR1 GTSNPN and CDR2 SVGIG. Cut back by 3 bases and 1 base, the V and J ends lie 9 bases apart. The CDR3 spans 13 residues, from the cysteine through the phenylalanine. The kept DNA is CDR3 alone, 39 bases in frame from the first base. These data originate in a study of beta chain features in type 1 diabetes (dated by TCRdb to 2017 to 2018). For the study in its entirety: Mean age, gender distribution, total cell number and subset yield did not differ between patients and healthy donors. Whereas all 30 or so donors provided naive and central memory subsets, regulatory and stem cell-like memory subsets were isolated from just 8 patients and roughly 8 healthy donors. In the study, TCRB repertoires of sorted circulating CD4+ T cell subsets from recently diagnosed type 1 diabetes patients were compared with those of matched healthy donors. A total of about 110,000,000 sorted cells were examined across all samples, and a strong correlation was observed between cell number per subset and RNA yield.

Results and caveats for the whole study, not just this receptor: Because the HLA sub-analyses included only small numbers of individuals, any influence of HLA type on TCRB rearrangement was left unresolved. Naive, central memory and regulatory TCRB repertoires appeared to be more similar among patients than among healthy donors. At VDJ recombination sites, type 1 diabetes patients had fewer insertions and more deleted nucleotides, which implies abnormalities in thymic rearrangement. Type 1 diabetes patients showed a moderate but significant shortening of TCRB CDR3 length in all four CD4+ subsets. Because cDNA rather than genomic DNA was sequenced, highly expressing activated cells could have been over-represented, although no difference in activation and CD3 levels was found between groups. PCR may preferentially amplify shorter templates, but because patient and control samples were amplified and corrected together, any resulting skew would affect both groups equally.

The High Capacity cDNA Reverse Transcription Kit was used to reverse transcribe all of the isolated RNA, meaning that expressed TCRB transcripts were what got sequenced. Naive, central memory and regulatory T cell samples underwent deep immunoSEQ sequencing, averaging about 3.57 million total reads per sample. After sorted cells were lysed in RLT buffer, RNA was extracted with DNase-treated RNeasy Micro or Mini kits, with the choice depending on cell number. To prevent cross-contamination, each cell subset was processed individually, whereas patient and healthy donor samples were processed jointly. The immunoSEQ multiplex PCR was used to amplify TCRB sequences from cDNA, generating 87-bp fragments that spanned the CDR3 region. The amplicons were sequenced using the Illumina HiSeq platform. The authors processed their data as follows. Synthetic template baselines were used to correct PCR bias computationally, reads within Hamming distance 2 were collapsed, and singletons that could not be merged were discarded. Reads were aligned against IMGT so that V, D and J genes, CDR3 length and insertions or deletions at six rearrangement sites could be assigned. Within each subset, clonotype counts were normalized to sorted cell number, after which true diversity and Gini coefficients were computed with the tcR R package. The overlap coefficient, calculated on TCRB nucleotide sequences, was used to quantify repertoire sharing. Out-of-frame TCRB sequences from naive cells were analyzed as a proxy for the pre-selection repertoire. TCRdb's version of the immuneACCESS table is confined to in-frame rearrangements and falls short of the full clone set. An unresolved V gene accounts for under half of the shortfall where checked; the remainder is of unknown origin. V and J calls and clone size are copied from that table; D and trimming were computed from the DNA. The sample table contains approximately 250,000 clones; only one count was recorded for less than 30% of them. Jointly, the top ten make up 0.012% of the sample.

A single peripheral blood draw of around 100 mL on average was collected from each donor into heparinised tubes. Using a panel that included CD45RO, CCR7, CD25, CD127, CD95 and CD27, naive, central memory, regulatory and stem cell-like memory CD4+ T cells were sorted on a BD FACSAria II. A purity above 98% was achieved for all sorted populations. PBMCs were isolated immediately by Lymphoprep density gradient centrifugation and stained directly without culture. So that batch effects would be minimized, each experiment stained and sorted samples in pairs, pairing one healthy donor with one patient. This clonotype was obtained from a woman in her thirties with type 1 diabetes. Recombination linked TRBV30 to TRBJ1-1, and the D gene may be TRBD1, 5 bases matching. The specimen was naive CD4+ T cells from blood. What this sample's cell subset or site label stands for: true naive CD4+ T cells. For the CDR3, the sequence is CAWSSTANTEAFF. The nucleotide sequence reads as follows: TGTGCCTGGAGCTCGACAGCGAACACTGAAGCTTTCTTT.